This entry concerns a single T cell receptor (beta chain). The antigen remains undetermined. TCRdb re-called the reads through MiXCR, storing one row per CDR3 protein. The sample lists roughly 340,000 distinct CDR3 sequences, about 28% occurring once. The data stem from a study of T cell repertoires in cytomegalovirus infection. About the research overall: Recently identified HLA-C-restricted CMV epitopes were among the peptides used. Study findings and constraints: Pooled public TCR beta family frequency picked out CMV carriers with the relevant HLA.

Germline V lookup: CDR1 DFQATT, CDR2 SNEGSKA (reference sequence). The CDR3 is made up of 17 amino acids. V dropped 4 bases and J dropped 8; count of bases not matched to a gene: 13. The source was cultured PBMCs, collected from culture after CMV antigen stimulation. The receptor was isolated from a human donor in good health (CMV status not recorded). Some clones in this sample may be carry-over from other donors' samples. V gene TRBV20-1 combines with J gene TRBJ2-1; 14 nucleotides align to TRBD2. The CDR3: CSATGLAGERGTHEQFF. DNA of the CDR3: TGCAGTGCTACGGGACTAGCGGGAGAGCGTGGGACCCATGAGCAGTTCTTC.